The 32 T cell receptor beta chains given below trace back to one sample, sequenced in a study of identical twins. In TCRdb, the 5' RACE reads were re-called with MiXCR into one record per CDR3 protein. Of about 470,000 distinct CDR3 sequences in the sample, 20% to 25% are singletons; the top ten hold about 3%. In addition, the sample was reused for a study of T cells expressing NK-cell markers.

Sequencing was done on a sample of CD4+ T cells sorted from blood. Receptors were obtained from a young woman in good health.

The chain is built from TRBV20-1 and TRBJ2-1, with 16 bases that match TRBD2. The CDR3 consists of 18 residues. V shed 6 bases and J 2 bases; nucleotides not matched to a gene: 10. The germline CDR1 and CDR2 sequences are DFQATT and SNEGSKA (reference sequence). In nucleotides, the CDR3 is TGCAGTGCAAACATCCCGGGACTAGCGGGAGGGCCCTACAATGAGCAGTTCTTC. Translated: CSANIPGLAGGPYNEQFF.

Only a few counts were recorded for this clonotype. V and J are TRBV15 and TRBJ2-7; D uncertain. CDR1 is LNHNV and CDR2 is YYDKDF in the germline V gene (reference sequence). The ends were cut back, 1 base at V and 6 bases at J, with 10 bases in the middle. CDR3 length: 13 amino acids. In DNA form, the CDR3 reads TGTGCCACCAGCAGAGTGGCCTCGGGCGAGCAGTACTTC. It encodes CATSRVASGEQYF.

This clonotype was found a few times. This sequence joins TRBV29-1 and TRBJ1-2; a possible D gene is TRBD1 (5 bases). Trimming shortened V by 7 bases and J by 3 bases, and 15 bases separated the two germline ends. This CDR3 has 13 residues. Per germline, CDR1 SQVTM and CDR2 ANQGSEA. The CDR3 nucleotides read TGCAGCGCCACTTCCGGGGCCCACTATGGCTACACCTTC. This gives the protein CSATSGAHYGYTF. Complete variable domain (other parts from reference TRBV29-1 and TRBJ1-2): SAVISQKPSRDICQRGTSLTIQCQVDSQVTMMFWYRQQPGQSLTLIATANQGSEATYESGFVIDKFPISRPNLTFSTLTVSNMSPEDSSIYLCSATSGAHYGYTFGSGTRLTVV.

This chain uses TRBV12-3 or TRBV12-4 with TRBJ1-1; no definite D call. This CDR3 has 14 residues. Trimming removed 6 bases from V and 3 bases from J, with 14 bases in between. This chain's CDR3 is CASRAPSFYTEAFF. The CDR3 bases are TGTGCCAGCAGGGCACCCAGCTTTTACACTGAAGCTTTCTTT.

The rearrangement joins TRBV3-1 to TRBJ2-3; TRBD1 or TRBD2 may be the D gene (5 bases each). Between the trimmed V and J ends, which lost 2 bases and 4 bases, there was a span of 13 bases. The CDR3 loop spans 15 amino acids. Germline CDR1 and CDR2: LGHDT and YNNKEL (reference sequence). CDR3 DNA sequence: TGTGCCAGCAGCCAAAGAGGGGCGGTGGCAGATACGCAGTATTTT. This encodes CASSQRGAVADTQYF.

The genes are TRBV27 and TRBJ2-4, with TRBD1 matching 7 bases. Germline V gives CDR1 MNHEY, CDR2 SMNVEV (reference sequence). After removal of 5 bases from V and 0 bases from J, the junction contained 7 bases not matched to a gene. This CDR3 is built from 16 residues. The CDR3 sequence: CASSIRGWAAKNIQYF. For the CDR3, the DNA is TGTGCCAGCAGTATCAGGGGGTGGGCAGCCAAAAACATTCAGTACTTC.

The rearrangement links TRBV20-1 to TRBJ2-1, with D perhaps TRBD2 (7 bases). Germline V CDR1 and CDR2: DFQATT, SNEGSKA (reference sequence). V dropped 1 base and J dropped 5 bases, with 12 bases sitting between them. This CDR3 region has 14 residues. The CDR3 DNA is TGCAGTGCTAGAGTTGGGGGGGCCAACAATGAGCAGTTCTTC. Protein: CSARVGGANNEQFF.

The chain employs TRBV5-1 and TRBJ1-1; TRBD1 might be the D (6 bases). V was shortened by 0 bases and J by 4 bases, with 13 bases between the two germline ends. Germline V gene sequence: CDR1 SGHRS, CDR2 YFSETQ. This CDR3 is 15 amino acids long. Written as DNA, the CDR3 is TGCGCCAGCAGCTTGGCTGGGGGCGCCTTCACTGAAGCTTTCTTT. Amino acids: CASSLAGGAFTEAFF.

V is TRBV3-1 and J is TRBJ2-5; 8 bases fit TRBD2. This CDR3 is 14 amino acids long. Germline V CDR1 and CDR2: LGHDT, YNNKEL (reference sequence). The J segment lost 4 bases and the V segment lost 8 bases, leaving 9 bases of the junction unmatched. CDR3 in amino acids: CASLKAGGRETQYF. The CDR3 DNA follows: TGTGCCAGCCTCAAGGCGGGGGGAAGAGAGACCCAGTACTTC.

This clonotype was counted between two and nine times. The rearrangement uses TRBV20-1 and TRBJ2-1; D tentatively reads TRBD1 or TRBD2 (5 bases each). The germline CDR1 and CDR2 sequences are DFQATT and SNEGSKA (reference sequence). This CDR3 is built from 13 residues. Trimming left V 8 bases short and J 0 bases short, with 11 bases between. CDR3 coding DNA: TGCAGTAGTGGGGGATACTCCTACAATGAGCAGTTCTTC. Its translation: CSSGGYSYNEQFF.

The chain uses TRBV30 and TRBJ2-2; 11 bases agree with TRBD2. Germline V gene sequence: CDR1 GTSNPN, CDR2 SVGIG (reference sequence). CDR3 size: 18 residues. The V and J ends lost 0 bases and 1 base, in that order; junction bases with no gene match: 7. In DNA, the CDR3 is TGTGCCTGGAGTGTCGGACTAGCGGGCACCCTGAACACCGGGGAGCTGTTTTTT. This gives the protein CAWSVGLAGTLNTGELFF.

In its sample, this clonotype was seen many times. The CDR3 DNA is TGTGCCAGCAGTCGTGCCGGGACTAACAATGAGCAGTTCTTC. Its protein product is CASSRAGTNNEQFF. This chain uses TRBV2 with TRBJ2-1; TRBD2 aligns across 7 bases. The germline V gene encodes CDR1 SNHLY and CDR2 FYNNEI. V trimming: 5 bases; J trimming: 5 bases; junction bases outside the gene matches: 6. The CDR3 is 14 amino acids. The variable domain in full, with the rest retrieved from reference TRBV2 and TRBJ2-1, is EPEVTQTPSHQVTQMGQEVILRCVPISNHLYFYWYRQILGQKVEFLVSFYNNEISEKSEIFDDQFSVERPDGSNFTLKIRSTKLEDSAMYFCASSRAGTNNEQFFGPGTRLTVL.

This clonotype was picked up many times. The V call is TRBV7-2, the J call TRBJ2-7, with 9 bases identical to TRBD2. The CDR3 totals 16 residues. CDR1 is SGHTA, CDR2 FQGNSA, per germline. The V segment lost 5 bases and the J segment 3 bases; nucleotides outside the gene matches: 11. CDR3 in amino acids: CASSPRGSGGYYEQYF. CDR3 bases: TGTGCCAGCAGCCCTCGTGGTAGCGGGGGCTACTACGAGCAGTACTTC.

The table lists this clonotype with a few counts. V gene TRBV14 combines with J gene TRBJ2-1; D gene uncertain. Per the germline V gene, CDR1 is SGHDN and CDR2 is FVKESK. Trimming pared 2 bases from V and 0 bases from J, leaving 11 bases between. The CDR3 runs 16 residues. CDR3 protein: CASSQLVRNSYNEQFF. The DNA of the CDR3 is TGTGCCAGCAGCCAACTCGTACGGAACTCCTACAATGAGCAGTTCTTC.

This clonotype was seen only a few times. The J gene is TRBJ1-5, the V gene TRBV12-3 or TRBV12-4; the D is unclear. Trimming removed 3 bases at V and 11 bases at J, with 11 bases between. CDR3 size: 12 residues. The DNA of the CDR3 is TGTGCCAGCAGTTTGAACAAACAGACCCAGCATTTT. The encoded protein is CASSLNKQTQHF.

CDR3 amino acids: CASSRGRDRGGNEQFF. In nucleotides, the CDR3 is TGTGCCAGCAGCCGTGGTAGGGACAGGGGGGGCAATGAGCAGTTCTTC. The J gene is TRBJ2-1, the V gene TRBV3-1, with 11 bases aligning to TRBD1. Trimming removed 4 bases from V and 6 bases from J; junction bases left unmatched: 8. The CDR3 has 16 amino acids. The germline CDR1 and CDR2 sequences are LGHDT and YNNKEL (reference sequence).

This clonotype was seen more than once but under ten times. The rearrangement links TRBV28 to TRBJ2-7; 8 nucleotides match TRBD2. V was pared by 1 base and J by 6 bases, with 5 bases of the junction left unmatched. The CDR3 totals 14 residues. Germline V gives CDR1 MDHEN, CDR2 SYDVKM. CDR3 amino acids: CASSLSGGPAEQYF. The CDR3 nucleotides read TGTGCCAGCAGTTTATCGGGAGGGCCTGCCGAGCAGTACTTC.

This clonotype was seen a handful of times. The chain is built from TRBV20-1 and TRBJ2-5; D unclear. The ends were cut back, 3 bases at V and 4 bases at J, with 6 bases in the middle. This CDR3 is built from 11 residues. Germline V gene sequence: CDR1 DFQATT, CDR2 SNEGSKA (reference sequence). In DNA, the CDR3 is TGCAGTGCTAGTTTTCGAGAGACCCAGTACTTC. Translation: CSASFRETQYF.

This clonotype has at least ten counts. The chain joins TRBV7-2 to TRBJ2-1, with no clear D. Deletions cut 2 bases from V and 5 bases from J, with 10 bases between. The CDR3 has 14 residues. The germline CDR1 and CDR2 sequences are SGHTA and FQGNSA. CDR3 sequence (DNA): TGTGCCAGCAGCTTATCAGGTATGAACAATGAGCAGTTCTTC. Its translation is CASSLSGMNNEQFF.

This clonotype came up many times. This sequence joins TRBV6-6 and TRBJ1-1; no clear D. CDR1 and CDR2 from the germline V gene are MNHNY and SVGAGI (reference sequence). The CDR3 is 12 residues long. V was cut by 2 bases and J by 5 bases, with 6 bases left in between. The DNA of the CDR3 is TGTGCCAGCAGTTACGGGTATACTGAAGCTTTCTTT. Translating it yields CASSYGYTEAFF.

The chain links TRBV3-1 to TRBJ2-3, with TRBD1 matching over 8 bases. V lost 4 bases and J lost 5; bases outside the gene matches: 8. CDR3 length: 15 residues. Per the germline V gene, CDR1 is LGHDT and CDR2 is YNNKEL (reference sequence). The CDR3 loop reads CASSPRTGIEDTQYF. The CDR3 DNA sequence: TGTGCCAGCAGCCCCCGGACAGGGATTGAAGATACGCAGTATTTT.

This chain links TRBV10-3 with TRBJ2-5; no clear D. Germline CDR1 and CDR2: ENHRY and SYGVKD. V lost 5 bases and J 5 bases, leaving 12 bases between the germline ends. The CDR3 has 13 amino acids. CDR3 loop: CAISLGERETQYF. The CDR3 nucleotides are TGTGCCATCAGTCTCGGCGAACGGGAGACCCAGTACTTC.

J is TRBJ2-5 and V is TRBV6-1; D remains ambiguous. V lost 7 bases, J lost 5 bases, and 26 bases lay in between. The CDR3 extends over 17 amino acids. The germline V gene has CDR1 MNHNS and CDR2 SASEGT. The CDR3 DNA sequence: TGTGCCAGCATTCTAAGGGCCTTGACTCGGTCCTTGGAGACCCAGTACTTC. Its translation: CASILRALTRSLETQYF.

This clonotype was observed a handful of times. CDR3 sequence (DNA): TGCGCCAGCAGCGGGAGGACTAGCGGGAGGAACAATGAGCAGTTCTTC. As protein: CASSGRTSGRNNEQFF. The V call is TRBV5-1, the J call TRBJ2-1; 14 bases are shared with TRBD2. The CDR3 loop spans 16 amino acids. The J segment lost 5 bases and the V segment lost 4 bases, leaving 5 bases of the junction unmatched. The germline CDR1 and CDR2 sequences are SGHRS and YFSETQ. Full variable domain (remainder filled in from reference TRBV5-1 and TRBJ2-1): KAGVTQTPRYLIKTRGQQVTLSCSPISGHRSVSWYQQTPGQGLQFLFEYFSETQRNKGNFPGRFSGRQFSNSRSEMNVSTLELGDSALYLCASSGRTSGRNNEQFFGPGTRLTVL.

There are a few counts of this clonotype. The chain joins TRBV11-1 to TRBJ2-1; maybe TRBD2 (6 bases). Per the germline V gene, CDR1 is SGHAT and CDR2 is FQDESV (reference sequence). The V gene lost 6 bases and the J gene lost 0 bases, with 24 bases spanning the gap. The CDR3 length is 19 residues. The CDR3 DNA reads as TGTGCCAGCAGTCCCGCGGGATGGGGCCTGGGAAGCTCCTACAATGAGCAGTTCTTC. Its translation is CASSPAGWGLGSSYNEQFF.

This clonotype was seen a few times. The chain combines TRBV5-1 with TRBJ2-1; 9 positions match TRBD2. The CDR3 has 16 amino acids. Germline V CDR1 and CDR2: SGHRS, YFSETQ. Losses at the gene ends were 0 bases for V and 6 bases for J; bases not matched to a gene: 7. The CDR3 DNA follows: TGCGCCAGCAGCTTGGGGACTAGCGTTAGAGGCAATGAGCAGTTCTTC. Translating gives CASSLGTSVRGNEQFF.

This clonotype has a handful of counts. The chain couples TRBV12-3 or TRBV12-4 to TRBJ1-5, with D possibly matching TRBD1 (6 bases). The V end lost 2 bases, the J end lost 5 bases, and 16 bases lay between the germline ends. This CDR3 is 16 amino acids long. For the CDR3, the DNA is TGTGCCAGCAGTTTAAGGCCCAACAGGGCCCATCAGCCCCAGCATTTT. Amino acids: CASSLRPNRAHQPQHF.

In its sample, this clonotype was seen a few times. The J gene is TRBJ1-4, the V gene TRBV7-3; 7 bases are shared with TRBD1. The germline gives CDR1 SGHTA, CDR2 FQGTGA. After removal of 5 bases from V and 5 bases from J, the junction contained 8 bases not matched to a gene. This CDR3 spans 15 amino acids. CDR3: CASSPQGQKNEKLFF. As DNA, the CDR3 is TGTGCCAGCAGCCCGCAGGGACAGAAGAATGAAAAACTGTTTTTT.

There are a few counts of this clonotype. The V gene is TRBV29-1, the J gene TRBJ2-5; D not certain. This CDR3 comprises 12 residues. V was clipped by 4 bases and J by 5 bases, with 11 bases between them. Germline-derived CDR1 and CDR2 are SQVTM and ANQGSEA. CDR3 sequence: CSVGNLGETQYF. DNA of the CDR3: TGCAGCGTTGGCAACCTCGGTGAGACCCAGTACTTC.

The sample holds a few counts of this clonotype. This CDR3 is CASSLSTISNQPQHF. DNA of the CDR3: TGTGCCAGCAGCTTGAGCACAATTAGCAATCAGCCCCAGCATTTT. The chain recombines TRBV7-2 with TRBJ1-5; D not resolved. CDR1 and CDR2 (germline): SGHTA, FQGNSA. CDR3 size: 15 residues. V lost 3 bases to trimming and J lost 0 bases, with 9 bases between them.

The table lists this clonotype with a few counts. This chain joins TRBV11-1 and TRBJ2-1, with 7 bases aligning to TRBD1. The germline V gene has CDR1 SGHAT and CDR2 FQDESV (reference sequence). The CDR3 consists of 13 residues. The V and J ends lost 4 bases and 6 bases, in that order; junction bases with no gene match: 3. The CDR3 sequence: CASSSGGSNEQFF. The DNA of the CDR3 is TGTGCCAGCAGCTCAGGGGGAAGCAATGAGCAGTTCTTC.

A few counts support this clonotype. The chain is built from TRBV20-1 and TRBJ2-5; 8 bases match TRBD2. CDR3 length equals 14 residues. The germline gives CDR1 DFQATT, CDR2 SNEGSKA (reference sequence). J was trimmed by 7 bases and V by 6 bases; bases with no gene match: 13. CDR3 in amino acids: CSALRTSWEGTQYF. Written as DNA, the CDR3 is TGCAGTGCCCTACGGACTAGCTGGGAAGGGACCCAGTACTTC.